This TCR beta chain was sequenced during a study of blood T cell repertoires in COVID-19. Study as a whole: Researchers got acute and convalescent COVID-19 samples from the United States, Italy and Spain. T cells, B-cell-depleted T cells, or PBMCs provided the cDNA or gDNA that served as material.

Libraries were prepared by immunoSEQ multiplex PCR; TCRdb keeps only in-frame clonotypes and omits some of them. The repertoire holds around 97,000 clones, with 75% to 90% as singletons. The CDR3 consists of 14 residues. V shed 8 bases and J shed 3 bases, with 11 bases lying between them. CDR1 and CDR2 from the germline V gene are WSHSY and SAAADI. Sequenced material: peripheral blood. The chain recombines TRBV10-2 with TRBJ1-6; D is possibly TRBD1 (5 bases). The receptor was isolated from a human donor in a cohort sampled during active or convalescent COVID-19. CDR3 sequence reads: CASPQGFYNSPLHF. In DNA, the CDR3 is TGCGCCAGCCCCCAGGGTTTCTATAATTCACCCCTCCACTTT.